This T cell receptor (beta chain) was captured in a study of T cell responses to AZD1222 COVID-19 vaccine. Some clones are missing from TCRdb's copy, which holds only in-frame ones; the method was immunoSEQ multiplex PCR. This table holds some 190,000 clones, 80% to 95% found once. The study, taken as a whole, reports: The repertoires were collected only after the peak T cell response.

Remarks on this clone: The antigen is not known.

Sequencing was performed on peripheral blood, taken on day 0 of AZD1222 vaccination. This TCR derives from an adult in good health.

Here the CDR3 reads CASSLDVGAKSAFF. CDR3 DNA: TGTGCCAGCAGCTTAGACGTGGGGGCAAAATCGGCTTTCTTT. The chain combines TRBV7-2 with TRBJ1-1, with TRBD1 as a possible D gene (6 bases). The CDR3 spans 14 residues. Trimming stripped 1 base from V and 11 bases from J, with 17 bases between. Germline V gene lookup returns CDR1 SGHTA and CDR2 FQGNSA.